One and the same sample provided the 25 T cell receptor beta chains below, sequenced in a study of blood T cell repertoires in COVID-19. Clones were sequenced by immunoSEQ multiplex PCR, and TCRdb holds only the in-frame ones, with some missing. The profile shows more than 95,000 clones, roughly 82% of them singletons. The sample was peripheral blood. These receptors all come from a human donor in a cohort sampled during active COVID-19.

The chain joins TRBV20-1 to TRBJ1-1, with TRBD1 matching 7 bases. The CDR3 runs 11 residues. V was clipped by 6 bases and J by 10 bases; unmatched bases: 8. Germline V lookup: CDR1 DFQATT, CDR2 SNEGSKA (reference sequence). CDR3 residues: CSATRQGRAFF. The CDR3 DNA follows: TGCAGTGCGACCCGACAGGGAAGAGCTTTCTTT.

With respect to this clone: Other nucleotide sequences from this sample produce the same CDR3. Here the CDR3 DNA reads TGTGCCAGCAGCCCCAGGGACAGCGGATATGGCTACACCTTC. Translated, it gives CASSPRDSGYGYTF. J is TRBJ1-2 and V is TRBV11-2; 7 nucleotides align to TRBD1. Germline CDR1 is SGHAT and CDR2 is FQNNGV. V lost 5 bases and J lost 5; bases outside the gene matches: 8. The CDR3 covers 14 residues.

This chain connects TRBV2 to TRBJ2-3; 12 nucleotides match TRBD2. Germline loops: CDR1 SNHLY, CDR2 FYNNEI. V lost 4 bases and J lost 7; bases outside the gene matches: 9. This CDR3 contains 16 residues. For the CDR3, the DNA is TGTGCCAGCAGTGCGCTAGCGGGGGGGCCGGTCAATACGCAGTATTTT. Encoded protein: CASSALAGGPVNTQYF.

The chain has TRBV9 and TRBJ2-7; 12 bases agree with TRBD1. The junction had 5 bases not matched to a gene; V was cut back by 0 bases and J by 7 bases. CDR1 and CDR2 from the germline V gene are SGDLS and YYNGEE. This CDR3 has 15 amino acids. The CDR3 here is CASSVEGQGAGEQYF. CDR3 DNA sequence: TGTGCCAGCAGCGTAGAGGGACAGGGGGCTGGGGAGCAGTACTTC.

This clone has only a few counts. The gene calls are TRBV5-1 and TRBJ2-7, with D possibly being TRBD2 (6 bases). CDR1 and CDR2 from the germline V gene are SGHRS and YFSETQ. This CDR3 contains 13 residues. With 5 bases removed from V and 0 bases from J, the gap between germline ends came to 9 bases. CDR3 coding DNA: TGCGCCAGCAGGGAGGGCATCTCCTACGAGCAGTACTTC. Its protein product is CASREGISYEQYF.

The chain has TRBV9 and TRBJ2-1, with D possibly matching TRBD2 (6 bases). Germline V gene lookup returns CDR1 SGDLS and CDR2 YYNGEE. CDR3 length equals 14 residues. The germline V and J ends were trimmed by 0 bases and 10 bases, with 14 bases remaining between them. The CDR3 spells CASSVELAPREQFF. CDR3 coding DNA: TGTGCCAGCAGCGTAGAACTAGCCCCCCGGGAGCAGTTCTTC. Supplemented by reference TRBV9 and TRBJ2-1, the full variable domain reads DSGVTQTPKHLITATGQRVTLRCSPRSGDLSVYWYQQSLDQGLQFLIQYYNGEERAKGNILERFSAQQFPDLHSELNLSSLELGDSALYFCASSVELAPREQFFGPGTRLTVL.

V and J are TRBV2 and TRBJ2-2; the D gene is possibly TRBD2 (6 bases). Trimming left V 7 bases short and J 1 base short, with 10 bases between. CDR1 is SNHLY and CDR2 is FYNNEI in the germline V gene. The length of the CDR3 is 14 residues. CDR3 residues: CASTGTLNTGELFF. CDR3 nucleotide sequence: TGTGCCAGCACCGGGACTCTGAACACCGGGGAGCTGTTTTTT.

V gene TRBV5-1 combines with J gene TRBJ2-7; 8 bases fit TRBD1. The germline V gene encodes CDR1 SGHRS and CDR2 YFSETQ. Trimming removed 4 bases from V and 4 bases from J; junction bases left unmatched: 4. The CDR3 is 13 amino acids. The CDR3 sequence is CASSDRGSYEQYF. The CDR3 coding sequence is TGCGCCAGCAGCGACAGGGGTTCTTACGAGCAGTACTTC.

The V and J genes are TRBV6-5 and TRBJ2-7; D is ambiguous. Germline CDR1 is MNHEY and CDR2 is SVGAGI. Trimming took off 4 bases at V and 1 base at J, with 11 bases between the two ends. The CDR3 runs 14 residues. The CDR3: CASSLTRLSYEQYF. The CDR3 bases are TGTGCCAGCAGTTTGACACGATTATCCTACGAGCAGTACTTC.

The chain carries TRBV7-2 and TRBJ2-3; 8 bases fit TRBD2. J gave up 10 bases and V 5 bases, and 8 bases lay outside the gene matches. This CDR3 is built from 13 residues. The germline gives CDR1 SGHTA, CDR2 FQGNSA. The CDR3 DNA is TGTGCCAGCAGCCCCCGGTTACTAGCGGCGCAGTATTTT. This translates into CASSPRLLAAQYF.

The chain joins TRBV9 to TRBJ2-1; 8 nucleotides line up with TRBD2. The V gene's germline CDR1 is SGDLS and CDR2 YYNGEE. The CDR3 sequence is 15 residues long. The V gene end was trimmed by 0 bases and the J gene end by 5 bases; junction bases not matched to a gene: 4. CDR3 loop: CASSVGGLAHNEQFF. Here the CDR3 DNA reads TGTGCCAGCAGCGTAGGAGGACTAGCCCACAATGAGCAGTTCTTC.

This chain links TRBV19 with TRBJ2-2; maybe TRBD2 (6 bases). The ends were cut back, 2 bases at V and 4 bases at J, with 14 bases in the middle. Germline lookup yields CDR1 LNHDA and CDR2 SQIVND (reference sequence). This CDR3 contains 16 residues. The CDR3 nucleotides read TGTGCCAGTAGTATAATGGGGGGTAGGAGCACCGGGGAGCTGTTTTTT. Its protein product is CASSIMGGRSTGELFF.

In regard to this clone: One end of the junction is discordant with germline, which a read error may explain. This chain connects TRBV7-7 to TRBJ2-1; D is possibly TRBD1 (6 bases). CDR1 and CDR2 (germline): SSHAT, FNYEAQ (reference sequence). The CDR3 consists of 14 residues. CDR3 sequence: CASSSTGNLNEQFF. The CDR3 DNA follows: TGTGCTAGCAGCAGTACAGGGAACCTCAATGAGCAGTTCTTC.

This chain links TRBV7-2 with TRBJ2-3, with 8 bases aligning to TRBD2. CDR3 length equals 15 residues. CDR1 and CDR2 from the germline V gene are SGHTA and FQGNSA. The junction had 7 bases not matched to a gene; V was cut back by 5 bases and J by 3 bases. CDR3: CASSLGLGVTDTQYF. The CDR3 bases are TGTGCCAGCAGCCTGGGACTAGGGGTAACAGATACGCAGTATTTT.

The V gene is TRBV9, the J gene TRBJ1-5; weak D call: TRBD1 (5 bases). V was pared by 3 bases and J by 4 bases, with 11 bases between. Germline-derived CDR1 and CDR2 are SGDLS and YYNGEE. CDR3 length: 14 residues. CDR3 protein: CASSGGGVNQPQHF. The CDR3 coding sequence is TGTGCCAGCAGCGGTGGAGGGGTTAATCAGCCCCAGCATTTT.

V is TRBV6-1 and J is TRBJ1-5, with 11 nucleotides matching TRBD1. Trimming cost V 4 bases and J 6 bases; bases outside gene matches: 11. Germline V lookup: CDR1 MNHNS, CDR2 SASEGT. The CDR3 is made up of 17 amino acids. The CDR3 is CASSATPGQGEAQPQHF. In nucleotides, the CDR3 is TGTGCCAGCAGTGCGACCCCGGGACAGGGGGAGGCTCAGCCCCAGCATTTT.

The chain joins TRBV5-5 to TRBJ2-3; 11 positions match TRBD2. Germline CDR1 reads SGHKS; CDR2 reads YYEKEE (reference sequence). After removal of 4 bases from V and 1 base from J, the junction contained 5 bases not matched to a gene. This CDR3 is built from 16 residues. DNA for the CDR3: TGTGCCAGCAGCCTCCAACTAGCGGGGGGCACAGATACGCAGTATTTT. Its translation is CASSLQLAGGTDTQYF.

The chain's CDR3 is CSVEAFSLRGRNEQFF. The CDR3 region has the DNA TGCAGCGTTGAAGCCTTCTCTTTAAGGGGTCGGAATGAGCAGTTCTTC. The gene calls are TRBV29-1 and TRBJ2-1; possible D gene TRBD1, 5 bases. Trimming cost V 1 base and J 7 bases, with 20 bases left between them. The CDR3 consists of 16 residues. Germline V gene lookup returns CDR1 SQVTM and CDR2 ANQGSEA.

V is TRBV11-2 and J is TRBJ2-5; 14 nucleotides match TRBD2. Trimming removed 5 bases from V and 6 bases from J; junction bases left unmatched: 8. This CDR3 is built from 16 residues. Germline CDR1 is SGHAT and CDR2 is FQNNGV. CDR3 sequence reads: CASSEGLAGGLKTQYF. The CDR3 nucleotides read TGTGCCAGCAGCGAAGGACTAGCGGGGGGCTTAAAGACCCAGTACTTC. The full variable domain, with the rest looked up from reference TRBV11-2 and TRBJ2-5, is EAGVAQSPRYKIIEKRQSVAFWCNPISGHATLYWYQQILGQGPKLLIQFQNNGVVDDSQLPKDRFSAERLKGVDSTLKIQPAKLEDSAVYLCASSEGLAGGLKTQYFGPGTRLLVL.

The chain couples TRBV27 to TRBJ1-2, with 7 bases fitting TRBD1. The CDR3 runs 13 residues. V shed 5 bases and J 5 bases; nucleotides not matched to a gene: 5. CDR1 and CDR2 (germline): MNHEY, SMNVEV (reference sequence). This CDR3 is CASSVNRGYGYTF. The CDR3 DNA reads TGTGCCAGCAGTGTCAACAGGGGATATGGCTACACCTTC.

The rearrangement joins TRBV5-1 to TRBJ2-3; D is perhaps TRBD1 (5 bases). CDR3 length equals 13 residues. Trimming took off 0 bases at V and 3 bases at J, with 5 bases between the two ends. Looked up from germline, CDR1 is SGHRS and CDR2 is YFSETQ. This CDR3 is CASSLEGTDTQYF. CDR3 nucleotide sequence: TGCGCCAGCAGCTTGGAGGGGACAGATACGCAGTATTTT. The whole variable domain, filled in from reference TRBV5-1 and TRBJ2-3, reads KAGVTQTPRYLIKTRGQQVTLSCSPISGHRSVSWYQQTPGQGLQFLFEYFSETQRNKGNFPGRFSGRQFSNSRSEMNVSTLELGDSALYLCASSLEGTDTQYFGPGTRLTVL.

The chain carries TRBV3-1 (or the pseudogene TRBV3-2) and TRBJ1-5; unclear D gene. Per the germline V gene, CDR1 is LGHDT and CDR2 is YNNKEL (reference sequence). V was cut by 1 base and J by 5 bases, with 6 bases left in between. The CDR3 contains 13 residues. CDR3 coding DNA: TGTGCCAGCAGCCAAGGGAGCTATCAGCCCCAGCATTTT. It translates to CASSQGSYQPQHF.

Remarks on this clone: Relative to the germline gene, one junction end is altered; a read error may explain this. V usage is TRBV7-7 and J usage is TRBJ2-1; D possibly corresponds to TRBD1 (6 bases). This CDR3 spans 13 amino acids. Germline V gene lookup returns CDR1 SSHAT and CDR2 FNYEAQ (reference sequence). The CDR3 region has the DNA TGTGCTAGCAGCTTACGGACAGCAGACCAGCAGTTCTTC. As protein: CASSLRTADQQFF.

The V gene is TRBV2, the J gene TRBJ1-2; 9 positions match TRBD1. Germline V CDR1 and CDR2: SNHLY, FYNNEI. V trimming: 4 bases; J trimming: 7 bases; junction bases outside the gene matches: 7. There are 14 residues in the CDR3. CDR3 amino acids: CASSATGGVGGYTF. CDR3 nucleotide sequence: TGTGCCAGCAGTGCAACAGGGGGCGTGGGTGGCTACACCTTC.

The chain uses TRBV28 and TRBJ2-7, with TRBD1 as a possible D gene (7 bases). The CDR3 totals 15 residues. In germline, CDR1 is MDHEN, CDR2 SYDVKM. The germline V and J ends were trimmed by 5 bases and 0 bases, with 14 bases remaining between them. CDR3 DNA: TGTGCCAGCAGTAAGCAGGGGGGTAGCTCCTACGAGCAGTACTTC. This encodes CASSKQGGSSYEQYF.